This TCR beta chain comes out of a study of T cell changes during pregnancy in multiple sclerosis. Sequenced by immunoSEQ multiplex PCR; TCRdb stores in-frame clones only, minus some. The profile shows 35,000 to 45,000 clones, around 94% of them singletons. This clone was recorded only once. Trimming left V 1 base short and J 7 bases short, with 10 bases between. Looked up from germline, CDR1 is MNHNY and CDR2 is SVGAGI (reference sequence). The CDR3 loop spans 13 amino acids. The rearrangement uses TRBV6-6 and TRBJ1-1, with a possible D match to TRBD1 (5 bases). Sequencing was done on a sample of peripheral blood. This clonotype was sampled from a female donor with multiple sclerosis, enrolled in a pregnancy study. The CDR3 bases are TGTGCCAGCAGTTACTTGCGGGACGGTGAAGCTTTCTTT. Translating gives CASSYLRDGEAFF.